A selection of T cell receptor beta chains follows, all from one sample in a study of regulatory T cells in long-lasting Graves disease. Using its own MiXCR run on the multiplex PCR reads, TCRdb lists one record per CDR3 protein. The sample lists about 350,000 distinct CDR3 sequences; 16% were seen once. These data also formed part of another study, on T cells in Graves' hyperthyroidism and ophthalmopathy.

This specimen was peripheral blood mononuclear cells (PBMCs), taken at new diagnosis, from a patient treated with antithyroid drugs. All receptors derive from a man in his forties with Graves disease. The CDR3 runs from the conserved cysteine through the conserved F or W. The order of the fields is J gene, clone size, V gene, D gene, CDR3 protein, CDR3 DNA. D genes are given only for firm matches. Clone size is given for some rows only: seen once, a few or many times, or a class if the clone is expanded.

>TRBJ2-3|many|TRBV28|TRBD1
CASNPGGAADTQYF
TGTGCCAGCAATCCAGGGGGTGCCGCAGATACGCAGTATTTT
>TRBJ1-4|many|TRBV6-5|NA
CASSYGGPAEGHEKLFF
TGTGCCAGCAGTTACGGGGGACCGGCGGAGGGTCATGAAAAACTGTTTTTT
>TRBJ1-1|many|TRBV2|NA
CASTANRLNTEAFF
TGTGCCAGCACTGCGAATCGGTTGAACACTGAAGCTTTCTTT
>TRBJ2-7|NA|TRBV5-5|NA
CASIPSERRSYEQYF
TGTGCCAGCATCCCATCGGAAAGAAGGTCCTACGAGCAGTACTTC
>TRBJ2-7|many|TRBV29-1|TRBD1
CSVANRGLREQYF
TGCAGCGTCGCGAACAGGGGGTTGCGCGAGCAGTACTTC
>TRBJ2-5|many|TRBV3-1|NA
CASRSYYSAETYEETQYF
TGTGCCAGCCGCTCTTATTATTCGGCCGAGACATACGAAGAGACCCAGTACTTC
>TRBJ2-3|few|TRBV7-9|TRBD1
CASSYTGGNTQYF
TGTGCCAGCAGCTACACAGGGGGAAATACGCAGTATTTT
>TRBJ2-7|NA|TRBV5-1|TRBD1
CASSQGTGHPSYEQYF
TGTGCCAGCAGCCAGGGGACAGGGCACCCCTCCTACGAGCAGTACTTC
>TRBJ2-4|few|TRBV14|TRBD1
CASSQDGQGAKNIQYF
TGTGCCAGCAGCCAAGATGGACAGGGAGCCAAAAACATTCAGTACTTC
>TRBJ2-7|many|TRBV27|TRBD1
CASSLRTGDYEQYF
TGTGCCAGCAGTTTAAGGACAGGGGACTACGAGCAGTACTTC
>TRBJ1-1|many|TRBV2|NA
CASRVRGGPTEAFF
TGTGCCAGCAGGGTACGGGGGGGTCCCACTGAAGCTTTCTTT
>TRBJ2-5|many|TRBV7-3|TRBD1
CASSRGQGARETQYF
TGTGCCAGCAGCCGAGGACAGGGGGCGAGGGAGACCCAGTACTTC
>TRBJ2-3|many|TRBV3-1|TRBD2
CASSRPGGATDTQYF
TGTGCCAGCAGCCGCCCCGGGGGGGCCACAGATACGCAGTATTTT
>TRBJ1-3|few|TRBV5-1|NA
CASSNDRLTSSGNTIYF
TGCGCCAGCAGCAACGACAGGCTAACGAGCTCTGGAAACACCATATATTTT
>TRBJ2-2|many|TRBV16|TRBD1
CASSQGTGGLTGELFF
TGTGCCAGCAGCCAAGGGACAGGGGGCCTCACCGGGGAGCTGTTTTTT
>TRBJ1-5|many|TRBV4-1|NA
CASSQGRFYSNQPQHF
TGCGCCAGCAGCCAAGGCAGATTCTATAGCAATCAGCCCCAGCATTTT
>TRBJ1-5|few|TRBV2|NA
CASSHGGGHQPQHF
TGTGCCAGCAGTCACGGGGGTGGTCATCAGCCCCAGCATTTT
>TRBJ2-7|many|TRBV6-9|NA
CASSYSQGYEQYF
TGTGCCAGCAGTTACAGTCAGGGATACGAGCAGTACTTC
>TRBJ2-1|many|TRBV7-9|NA
CASSFQLMYNEQFF
TGTGCCAGCAGCTTCCAGTTAATGTACAATGAGCAGTTCTTC
>TRBJ2-3|many|TRBV20-1|TRBD2
CSSRPGLVSSTDTQYF
TGCAGTAGTAGACCGGGACTAGTCTCTAGCACAGATACGCAGTATTTT
>TRBJ1-3|many|TRBV3-1|NA
CASSPSGTVVGNTIYF
TGTGCCAGCAGCCCTTCCGGGACGGTGGTTGGAAACACCATATATTTT
>TRBJ2-7|many|TRBV6-5|TRBD2
CASSYSTAGGPRLEQYF
TGTGCCAGCAGTTACTCGACGGCGGGGGGGCCACGACTCGAGCAGTACTTC
>TRBJ1-2|many|TRBV28|NA
CASRGVYGYTF
TGTGCCAGCAGGGGGGTTTATGGCTACACCTTC
>TRBJ2-2|NA|TRBV2|NA
CASSGPGLTNTGELFF
TGTGCCAGCAGCGGGCCGGGACTGACAAACACCGGGGAGCTGTTTTTT
>TRBJ2-3|many|TRBV7-9|TRBD2
CASRTHRLAAVTDTQYF
TGTGCCAGCAGAACACATAGACTAGCGGCCGTCACAGATACGCAGTATTTT
>TRBJ2-2|few|TRBV6-4|NA
CASSDSTAGELFF
TGTGCCAGCAGTGACTCGACCGCCGGGGAGCTGTTTTTT
>TRBJ2-2|many|TRBV28|NA
CASRTPQHTGELFF
TGTGCCAGCAGAACCCCCCAACACACCGGGGAGCTGTTTTTT
>TRBJ2-7|few|TRBV5-6|TRBD1
CASRGRDRGIYEQYF
TGTGCCAGCAGGGGCAGGGACAGGGGTATCTACGAGCAGTACTTC
>TRBJ1-5|many|TRBV2|NA
CASSEDGPQHF
TGTGCCAGCAGTGAGGACGGGCCCCAGCATTTT
>TRBJ2-1|few|TRBV20-1|TRBD2
CSARDLWTSDDEQFF
TGCAGTGCTAGAGATCTGTGGACTAGCGACGATGAGCAGTTCTTC
>TRBJ2-7|few|TRBV5-1|TRBD2
CASSTGTSGDEQYF
TGCGCCAGCAGTACCGGGACTAGCGGGGACGAGCAGTACTTC
>TRBJ2-1|many|TRBV7-3|NA
CALGDEQFF
TGTGCCTTGGGGGATGAGCAGTTCTTC
>TRBJ1-1|many|TRBV25-1|NA
CASSPSWDVNTEAFF
TGTGCCAGCAGCCCATCGTGGGACGTAAACACTGAAGCTTTCTTT
>TRBJ1-3|many|TRBV2|NA
CASTPLGEGISGNTIYF
TGTGCCAGCACACCTCTGGGGGAGGGGATCTCTGGAAACACCATATATTTT
>TRBJ2-3|NA|TRBV5-8|TRBD2
CASSGRDYRTDTQYF
TGTGCCAGCAGCGGAAGGGACTACCGCACAGATACGCAGTATTTT
>TRBJ1-4|once|TRBV20-1|NA
CSATQVGGFGKLFF
TGCAGTGCTACCCAAGTGGGGGGCTTCGGGAAACTGTTTTTT
>TRBJ2-2|NA|TRBV2|TRBD2
CASMHSGGAVGELFF
TGTGCCAGCATGCACAGCGGGGGGGCGGTCGGGGAGCTGTTTTTT
>TRBJ2-1|many|TRBV7-2|TRBD2
CASSLRLLAGWNNEQFF
TGTGCCAGCAGCTTGCGTCTACTAGCGGGGTGGAACAATGAGCAGTTCTTC
>TRBJ2-5|NA|TRBV19|NA
CASSIKAAQETQYF
TGTGCCAGTAGTATAAAAGCGGCTCAAGAGACCCAGTACTTC
>TRBJ2-3|few|TRBV5-1|NA
CASRSALPGQYF
TGCGCCAGCAGGAGTGCCCTCCCGGGGCAGTATTTT
>TRBJ1-1|many|TRBV27|TRBD1
CASRRRTGWTEAFF
TGTGCCAGCAGACGAAGGACAGGGTGGACTGAAGCTTTCTTT
>TRBJ2-5|many|TRBV28|TRBD1
CASSVRQGSETQYF
TGTGCCAGCAGTGTCAGACAGGGGTCAGAGACCCAGTACTTC
>TRBJ2-5|few|TRBV20-1|NA
CSATEARTQETQYF
TGCAGCGCCACTGAGGCTCGCACTCAAGAGACCCAGTACTTC
>TRBJ2-7|few|TRBV20-1|NA
CSAIREPSSYEQYF
TGCAGTGCCATCCGGGAGCCGAGCTCCTACGAGCAGTACTTC
>TRBJ1-2|NA|TRBV2|NA
CASTSGQRGYTF
TGTGCCAGCACGTCAGGACAACGGGGCTACACCTTC
>TRBJ1-4|many|TRBV5-1|TRBD1
CASTRGSNEKLFF
TGCGCCAGCACCAGGGGGTCTAATGAAAAACTGTTTTTT
>TRBJ2-5|many|TRBV7-3|TRBD2
CASSFGGGYQETQYF
TGTGCCAGCAGCTTCGGCGGGGGGTACCAAGAGACCCAGTACTTC
>TRBJ2-7|many|TRBV27|TRBD2
CASSSPSGVAYEQYF
TGTGCCAGCAGTTCCCCTAGCGGGGTCGCCTACGAGCAGTACTTC
>TRBJ2-2|few|TRBV2|NA
CASRFTAGELFF
TGTGCCAGCAGATTCACCGCCGGGGAGCTGTTTTTT
>TRBJ1-3|NA|TRBV2|NA
CASTGTPFSGNTIYF
TGTGCCAGCACCGGGACCCCCTTCTCTGGAAACACCATATATTTT
>TRBJ2-3|many|TRBV18|TRBD2
CASSPLAGGSTDTQYF
TGTGCCAGCAGCCCCCTAGCGGGGGGTAGCACAGATACGCAGTATTTT
>TRBJ1-6|NA|TRBV7-2|NA
CASSLVGGSPLHF
TGTGCCAGCAGCTTAGTAGGGGGTTCACCCCTCCACTTT
>TRBJ1-4|few|TRBV20-1|NA
CSATRTAPNEKLFF
TGCAGTGCTACCAGGACAGCTCCTAATGAAAAACTGTTTTTT
>TRBJ2-5|many|TRBV7-7|NA
CASSLEASRETQYF
TGTGCTAGCAGCTTAGAAGCGAGTAGAGAGACCCAGTACTTC
>TRBJ2-5|many|TRBV20-1|TRBD1
CSARERTGSETQYF
TGCAGTGCTAGAGAAAGGACAGGGTCAGAGACCCAGTACTTC
>TRBJ1-3|many|TRBV2|NA
CASSPASGNTIYF
TGTGCCAGCAGTCCCGCCTCTGGAAACACCATATATTTT
>TRBJ2-5|NA|TRBV4-1|NA
CASSQAGGRKNQETQYF
TGCGCCAGCAGCCAAGCCGGGGGACGTAAAAACCAAGAGACCCAGTACTTC
>TRBJ1-1|many|TRBV27|TRBD1
CASSPGQSTEAFF
TGTGCCAGCAGCCCGGGACAGAGCACTGAAGCTTTCTTT
>TRBJ2-2|many|TRBV7-3|NA
CASSLIGRGGTGELFF
TGTGCCAGCAGCTTAATCGGGCGGGGTGGTACCGGGGAGCTGTTTTTT
>TRBJ1-2|NA|TRBV27|NA
CASSSPDNYGYTF
TGTGCCAGCAGTTCCCCTGACAACTATGGCTACACCTTC